This TCR beta chain was sequenced during a study of T cell repertoires in ileal Crohn's disease. Points from the study as a whole: All patients with clonality above 26.8% had endoscopic recurrence.

Some clones are missing from TCRdb's copy, which holds only in-frame ones; the method was immunoSEQ multiplex PCR. The data show about 18,000 clones, 50% to 75% seen once. Notes on this clone: Its antigen is not identified.

Source material: ileal tissue. This receptor was identified in an adult with Crohn's disease.

CDR3 in DNA: TGTGCTAGTGGTCCCCGGGACAGGGGGTTAAATCAGCCCCAGCATTTT. This sequence encodes CASGPRDRGLNQPQHF. V gene TRBV12-5 combines with J gene TRBJ1-5; 11 nucleotides agree with TRBD1. The germline CDR1 and CDR2 sequences are LGHNT and FRNRAP. The CDR3 covers 16 residues. Germline trimming cut 5 bases from V and 4 bases from J; bases unmatched to any gene: 7.